These 15 T cell receptor beta chains originate from one sample sequenced in a study of blood T cell repertoires in COVID-19. Repertoires were generated with immunoSEQ multiplex PCR, while TCRdb's copy carries only in-frame clones and drops some. The data show hundreds of thousands of clones, just under 90% seen once. The sequencing input was peripheral blood. These TCRs come from a woman aged 18-29 years with acute or convalescent COVID-19.

The chain joins TRBV29-1 to TRBJ2-5; 7 positions match TRBD1. V shed 7 bases, J shed 4 bases, and the junction held 12 bases outside the gene matches. CDR3 length: 14 residues. Germline CDR1 reads SQVTM; CDR2 reads ANQGSEA. For the CDR3, the DNA is TGCAGCGCCAACACAGGGGCCCGGGGAGAGACCCAGTACTTC. Its translation: CSANTGARGETQYF. The full variable domain, with the rest looked up from reference TRBV29-1 and TRBJ2-5, is SAVISQKPSRDICQRGTSLTIQCQVDSQVTMMFWYRQQPGQSLTLIATANQGSEATYESGFVIDKFPISRPNLTFSTLTVSNMSPEDSSIYLCSANTGARGETQYFGPGTRLLVL.

In the case of this clone: Being one base from a much bigger clone, this may be a read error. The chain employs TRBV10-3 and TRBJ2-7; tentative D call: TRBD2 (7 bases). The V end lost 4 bases, the J end lost 0 bases, and 19 bases lay between the germline ends. The V gene's germline CDR1 is ENHRY and CDR2 SYGVKD. The CDR3 is made up of 17 amino acids. CDR3 residues: CAISGGTRGGVSYEQYF. CDR3 DNA: TGTGCCATCAGTGGGGGGACTCGCGGGGGCGTCTCCTACGAGCAGTACTTC.

This clone was observed a single time. V usage is TRBV30 and J usage is TRBJ2-1; unclear D gene. This CDR3 is built from 10 residues. Germline CDR1 is GTSNPN and CDR2 is SVGIG (reference sequence). Trimming left V 5 bases short and J 11 bases short, with 10 bases between. CDR3 protein: CAWAVSQQFF. CDR3 nucleotide sequence: TGTGCCTGGGCAGTCTCTCAGCAGTTCTTC.

This clone occurred once. The chain uses TRBV9 and TRBJ2-7; a weak D match, TRBD2 (6 bases). Trimming removed 3 bases from V and 2 bases from J, with 15 bases in between. CDR1 is SGDLS, CDR2 YYNGEE, per germline. CDR3 length equals 15 residues. The CDR3 region is CASSGGVRNPYEQYF. The DNA for the CDR3 is TGTGCCAGCAGCGGGGGGGTGAGGAACCCCTACGAGCAGTACTTC.

The genes are TRBV5-1 and TRBJ2-7; perhaps TRBD1 as D (6 bases). The CDR3 sequence is 14 residues long. V lost 6 bases and J 7 bases, leaving 20 bases between the germline ends. Germline V gives CDR1 SGHRS, CDR2 YFSETQ. The CDR3: CASTPTGSVEEQYF. CDR3 coding DNA: TGCGCCAGCACTCCTACAGGGTCGGTCGAGGAGCAGTACTTC.

This chain joins TRBV24-1 and TRBJ1-2; D possibly corresponds to TRBD1 (6 bases). From germline, CDR1 is KGHDR and CDR2 SFDVKD. Trimming took 5 bases from V and 4 from J, leaving 13 bases between them. CDR3 length: 14 amino acids. The DNA for the CDR3 is TGTGCCACCAGTGGGGGGGGGCGTCCCTATGGCTACACCTTC. It is translated as CATSGGGRPYGYTF.

V and J are TRBV7-3 and TRBJ1-1; 8 bases fit TRBD1. With V trimmed by 5 bases and J by 1 base, 6 bases remained unmatched. This CDR3 region has 15 residues. From germline, CDR1 is SGHTA and CDR2 FQGTGA. CDR3 protein: CASSPFTGGNTEAFF. CDR3 nucleotide sequence: TGTGCCAGCAGCCCGTTCACAGGGGGGAACACTGAAGCTTTCTTT.

The chain couples TRBV4-2 to TRBJ1-2; D possibly corresponds to TRBD1 (5 bases). CDR1 is LGHNA and CDR2 is YNFKEQ in the germline V gene. V was trimmed by 1 base and J by 4 bases, leaving 19 bases between them. CDR3 size: 17 residues. The DNA of the CDR3 is TGTGCCAGCAGCCAAGCCCTCTATGGGGGGTTTCTCTATGGCTACACCTTC. It yields the protein CASSQALYGGFLYGYTF.

The chain links TRBV10-3 to TRBJ2-1; 7 bases are shared with TRBD2. Looked up from germline, CDR1 is ENHRY and CDR2 is SYGVKD. The junction had 13 bases not matched to a gene; V was cut back by 3 bases and J by 5 bases. The CDR3 is made up of 17 amino acids. The CDR3: CAISDPSRASGNNEQFF. The DNA of the CDR3 is TGTGCCATCAGTGACCCTTCCAGGGCTAGCGGAAACAATGAGCAGTTCTTC.

The chain couples TRBV24-1 to TRBJ2-1; 9 nucleotides match TRBD1. Germline V gene sequence: CDR1 KGHDR, CDR2 SFDVKD. CDR3 length equals 14 residues. V was pared by 3 bases and J by 8 bases, with 4 bases of the junction left unmatched. CDR3 in DNA: TGTGCCACCAGTGATAGGGACAGGGAGGATGAGCAGTTCTTC. As protein: CATSDRDREDEQFF.

The rearrangement uses TRBV5-6 and TRBJ2-7; 7 positions agree with TRBD2. This CDR3 has 13 amino acids. V was pared by 4 bases and J by 6 bases, with 7 bases of the junction left unmatched. The germline V gene encodes CDR1 SGHDT and CDR2 YYEEEE. The CDR3 loop is CASSIGSGTEQYF. The CDR3 bases are TGTGCCAGCAGCATAGGGAGCGGGACCGAGCAGTACTTC.

The V call is TRBV25-1, the J call TRBJ1-1, with D possibly being TRBD1 (5 bases). Germline-derived CDR1 and CDR2 are MGHDK and SYGVNS. This CDR3 has 15 residues. V was cut by 1 base and J by 5 bases, with 14 bases left in between. DNA of the CDR3: TGTGCCAGCAGTGAATGGGTCGGGGGAGGGACTGAAGCTTTCTTT. Amino acid sequence: CASSEWVGGGTEAFF.

The CDR3: CAIRDRGGSNTGELFF. The CDR3 DNA sequence: TGTGCCATCAGGGACCGGGGGGGCTCTAACACCGGGGAGCTGTTTTTT. This rearrangement joins TRBV10-3 to TRBJ2-2; 8 bases are a match to TRBD2. Trimming at V came to 6 bases and at J to 2 bases, leaving 8 bases not matched to a gene. The CDR3 is 16 amino acids. Germline CDR1 ENHRY, CDR2 SYGVKD.

This clone was counted once. V usage is TRBV3-1 (or the pseudogene TRBV3-2) and J usage is TRBJ1-3; D ambiguous. Trimming stripped 1 base from V and 4 bases from J, with 11 bases between. The germline CDR1 and CDR2 sequences are LGHDT and YNNKEL (reference sequence). There are 15 residues in the CDR3. The CDR3 here is CASSQVPGGGNTIYF. The DNA of the CDR3 is TGTGCCAGCAGCCAAGTTCCTGGAGGCGGAAACACCATATATTTT.

The chain is built from TRBV5-6 and TRBJ2-2, with a weak D call TRBD1 (6 bases). Trimming left V 5 bases short and J 2 bases short, with 16 bases between. Germline V gives CDR1 SGHDT, CDR2 YYEEEE. The CDR3 totals 16 residues. CDR3 loop: CASRGAGGGNTGELFF. The CDR3 coding sequence is TGTGCCAGCAGGGGGGCCGGAGGCGGCAACACCGGGGAGCTGTTTTTT.